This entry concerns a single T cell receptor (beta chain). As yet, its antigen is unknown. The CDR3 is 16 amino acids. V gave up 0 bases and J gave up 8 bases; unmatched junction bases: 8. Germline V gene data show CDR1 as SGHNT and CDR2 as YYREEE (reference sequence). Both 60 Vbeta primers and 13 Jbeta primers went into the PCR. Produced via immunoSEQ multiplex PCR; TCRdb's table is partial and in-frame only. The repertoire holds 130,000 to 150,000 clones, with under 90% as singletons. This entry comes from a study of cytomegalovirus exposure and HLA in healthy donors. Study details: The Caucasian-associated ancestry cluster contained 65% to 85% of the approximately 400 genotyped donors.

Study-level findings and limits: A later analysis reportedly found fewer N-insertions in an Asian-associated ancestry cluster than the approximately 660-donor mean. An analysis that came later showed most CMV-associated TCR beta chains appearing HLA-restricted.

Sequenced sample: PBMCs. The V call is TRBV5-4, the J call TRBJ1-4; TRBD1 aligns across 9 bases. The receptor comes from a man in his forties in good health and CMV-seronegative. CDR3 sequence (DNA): TGTGCCAGCAGCTTGGGGGGGGGACAGGGCGTCGAAAAACTGTTTTTT. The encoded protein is CASSLGGGQGVEKLFF.